The clone carrying this T cell receptor (beta chain) was detected a few times. Trimming stripped 4 bases from V and 0 bases from J, with 12 bases between. The CDR3 contains 15 residues. Germline CDR1 is MNHNS and CDR2 is SASEGT. This entry is derived from a study of beta chain features in type 1 diabetes. Sequenced material consisted of expressed TCRB transcripts (all of the isolated RNA was reverse transcribed). Naive, central memory and regulatory T cell samples came to a mean of about 3.9 million reads. Clones were sequenced by immunoSEQ multiplex PCR, and TCRdb holds only the in-frame ones, with some missing. The data contain roughly 370,000 clones, around 14% of them singletons.

The V and J genes are TRBV6-1 and TRBJ1-1; D is unclear. This clonotype originated in a man aged 25-40 years in good health. Sequencing used naive CD4+ T cells from blood. The CDR3: CASSVAGSMNTEAFF. The CDR3 nucleotides are TGTGCCAGCAGTGTAGCAGGTTCCATGAACACTGAAGCTTTCTTT.